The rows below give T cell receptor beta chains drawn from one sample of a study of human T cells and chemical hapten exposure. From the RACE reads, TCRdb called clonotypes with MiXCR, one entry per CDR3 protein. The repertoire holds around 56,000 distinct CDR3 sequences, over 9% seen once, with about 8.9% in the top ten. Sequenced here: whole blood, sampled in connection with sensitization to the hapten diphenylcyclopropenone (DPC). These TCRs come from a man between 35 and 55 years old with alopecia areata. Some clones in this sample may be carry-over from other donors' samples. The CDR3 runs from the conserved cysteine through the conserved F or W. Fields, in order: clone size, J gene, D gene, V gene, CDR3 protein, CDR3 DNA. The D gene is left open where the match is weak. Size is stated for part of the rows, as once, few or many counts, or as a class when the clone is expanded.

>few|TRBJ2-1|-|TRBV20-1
CSVASDYNEQFF
TGCAGTGTTGCGTCGGACTACAATGAGCAGTTCTTC
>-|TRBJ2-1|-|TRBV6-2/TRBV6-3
CASSYSLSYYNEQFF
TGTGCCAGCAGTTACTCGTTAAGCTACTACAATGAGCAGTTCTTC
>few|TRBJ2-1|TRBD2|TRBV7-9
CASSPTSGIGYEQFF
TGTGCCAGCAGCCCGACTAGCGGGATTGGGTATGAGCAGTTCTTC
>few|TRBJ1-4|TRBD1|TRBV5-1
CASSSDRVNEKLFF
TGCGCCAGCAGCTCGGACAGGGTTAATGAAAAACTGTTTTTT
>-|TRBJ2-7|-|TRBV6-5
CASSPDNYEQYF
TGTGCCAGCAGTCCAGACAACTACGAGCAGTACTTC
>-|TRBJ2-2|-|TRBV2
CASSEAGGSTGELFF
TGTGCCAGCAGTGAAGCAGGGGGAAGCACCGGGGAGCTGTTTTTT
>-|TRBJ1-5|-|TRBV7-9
CASSFQGAQPQHF
TGTGCCAGCAGCTTCCAGGGAGCTCAGCCCCAGCATTTT
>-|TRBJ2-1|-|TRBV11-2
CASSFRRETGTFYEQFF
TGTGCCAGCAGCTTCCGTAGAGAGACAGGGACTTTCTATGAGCAGTTCTTC
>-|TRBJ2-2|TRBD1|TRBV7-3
CASSYLQGSAGELFF
TGTGCCAGCAGCTATCTACAGGGGTCCGCCGGGGAGCTGTTTTTT
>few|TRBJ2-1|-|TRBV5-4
CASSLGGVGSNEQFF
TGTGCCAGCAGCTTAGGGGGGGTCGGTTCCAATGAGCAGTTCTTC
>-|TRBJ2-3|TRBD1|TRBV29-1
CSVVVGGRTDTQYF
TGCAGCGTTGTTGTAGGGGGCCGCACAGATACGCAGTATTTT
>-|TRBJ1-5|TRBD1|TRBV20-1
CSARTGEGNQPQHF
TGCAGTGCTCGGACAGGGGAGGGGAATCAGCCCCAGCATTTT
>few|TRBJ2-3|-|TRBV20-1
CSPNMAGHRRTQYF
TGCAGTCCCAACATGGCAGGACACAGGAGGACGCAGTATTTT
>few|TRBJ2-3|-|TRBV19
CASSIAAGSTDTQYF
TGTGCCAGTAGTATAGCGGCCGGGAGCACAGATACGCAGTATTTT
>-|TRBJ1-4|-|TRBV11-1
CASSLSDATNEKLFF
TGTGCCAGCAGCTTATCAGATGCAACTAATGAAAAACTGTTTTTT
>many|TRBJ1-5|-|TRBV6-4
CASSPQGSQPQHF
TGTGCCAGCAGTCCACAGGGAAGTCAGCCCCAGCATTTT
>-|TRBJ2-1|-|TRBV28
CASSYGGSYNEQFF
TGTGCCAGCAGTTATGGGGGCTCCTACAATGAGCAGTTCTTC
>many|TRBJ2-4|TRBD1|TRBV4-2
CASSQVGQGNIQYF
TGTGCCAGCAGCCAAGTCGGACAGGGGAACATTCAGTACTTC
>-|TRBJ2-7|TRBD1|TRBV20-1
CSVPTTGVYEQYF
TGCAGTGTACCCACGACAGGGGTGTACGAGCAGTACTTC
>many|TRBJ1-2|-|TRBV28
CASNSAHNYGYTF
TGTGCCAGCAACTCTGCCCACAACTATGGCTACACCTTC
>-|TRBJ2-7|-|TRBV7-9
CASSSLPGRSRDSYEQYF
TGTGCCAGCAGCTCACTACCGGGTCGGTCACGAGACTCCTACGAGCAGTACTTC
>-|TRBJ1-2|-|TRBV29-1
CSVDPGPPSYGYTF
TGCAGCGTAGACCCTGGACCGCCGTCCTATGGCTACACCTTC
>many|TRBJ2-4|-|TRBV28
CASSVGVLAKNIQYF
TGTGCCAGCAGTGTTGGGGTTCTAGCCAAAAACATTCAGTACTTC
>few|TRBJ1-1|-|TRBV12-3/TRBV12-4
CASSFGGDTEAFF
TGTGCCAGCAGTTTCGGGGGAGACACTGAAGCTTTCTTT
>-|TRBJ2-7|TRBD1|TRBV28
CASSPHRTGGYEQYF
TGTGCCAGCAGTCCTCATCGGACAGGGGGCTACGAGCAGTACTTC